Reported below is one TCR beta chain. V shed 0 bases, J shed 4 bases, and the junction held 4 bases outside the gene matches. Germline V lookup: CDR1 SGHDT, CDR2 YYEEEE. The CDR3 has 15 residues. The data are from a study of blood T cell repertoires in COVID-19. Generated by immunoSEQ multiplex PCR, the TCRdb table keeps only in-frame clones and is missing some. The repertoire holds under 300,000 clones, with 81% as singletons. The clonotype originates from a woman aged 55 to 70 with active or convalescent COVID-19. V gene TRBV5-6 combines with J gene TRBJ1-3, with 7 bases aligning to TRBD1. Sequencing was carried out using peripheral blood. CDR3 region: CASSLDRGRGNTIYF. The CDR3 bases are TGTGCCAGCAGCTTGGACAGGGGACGGGGAAACACCATATATTTT.